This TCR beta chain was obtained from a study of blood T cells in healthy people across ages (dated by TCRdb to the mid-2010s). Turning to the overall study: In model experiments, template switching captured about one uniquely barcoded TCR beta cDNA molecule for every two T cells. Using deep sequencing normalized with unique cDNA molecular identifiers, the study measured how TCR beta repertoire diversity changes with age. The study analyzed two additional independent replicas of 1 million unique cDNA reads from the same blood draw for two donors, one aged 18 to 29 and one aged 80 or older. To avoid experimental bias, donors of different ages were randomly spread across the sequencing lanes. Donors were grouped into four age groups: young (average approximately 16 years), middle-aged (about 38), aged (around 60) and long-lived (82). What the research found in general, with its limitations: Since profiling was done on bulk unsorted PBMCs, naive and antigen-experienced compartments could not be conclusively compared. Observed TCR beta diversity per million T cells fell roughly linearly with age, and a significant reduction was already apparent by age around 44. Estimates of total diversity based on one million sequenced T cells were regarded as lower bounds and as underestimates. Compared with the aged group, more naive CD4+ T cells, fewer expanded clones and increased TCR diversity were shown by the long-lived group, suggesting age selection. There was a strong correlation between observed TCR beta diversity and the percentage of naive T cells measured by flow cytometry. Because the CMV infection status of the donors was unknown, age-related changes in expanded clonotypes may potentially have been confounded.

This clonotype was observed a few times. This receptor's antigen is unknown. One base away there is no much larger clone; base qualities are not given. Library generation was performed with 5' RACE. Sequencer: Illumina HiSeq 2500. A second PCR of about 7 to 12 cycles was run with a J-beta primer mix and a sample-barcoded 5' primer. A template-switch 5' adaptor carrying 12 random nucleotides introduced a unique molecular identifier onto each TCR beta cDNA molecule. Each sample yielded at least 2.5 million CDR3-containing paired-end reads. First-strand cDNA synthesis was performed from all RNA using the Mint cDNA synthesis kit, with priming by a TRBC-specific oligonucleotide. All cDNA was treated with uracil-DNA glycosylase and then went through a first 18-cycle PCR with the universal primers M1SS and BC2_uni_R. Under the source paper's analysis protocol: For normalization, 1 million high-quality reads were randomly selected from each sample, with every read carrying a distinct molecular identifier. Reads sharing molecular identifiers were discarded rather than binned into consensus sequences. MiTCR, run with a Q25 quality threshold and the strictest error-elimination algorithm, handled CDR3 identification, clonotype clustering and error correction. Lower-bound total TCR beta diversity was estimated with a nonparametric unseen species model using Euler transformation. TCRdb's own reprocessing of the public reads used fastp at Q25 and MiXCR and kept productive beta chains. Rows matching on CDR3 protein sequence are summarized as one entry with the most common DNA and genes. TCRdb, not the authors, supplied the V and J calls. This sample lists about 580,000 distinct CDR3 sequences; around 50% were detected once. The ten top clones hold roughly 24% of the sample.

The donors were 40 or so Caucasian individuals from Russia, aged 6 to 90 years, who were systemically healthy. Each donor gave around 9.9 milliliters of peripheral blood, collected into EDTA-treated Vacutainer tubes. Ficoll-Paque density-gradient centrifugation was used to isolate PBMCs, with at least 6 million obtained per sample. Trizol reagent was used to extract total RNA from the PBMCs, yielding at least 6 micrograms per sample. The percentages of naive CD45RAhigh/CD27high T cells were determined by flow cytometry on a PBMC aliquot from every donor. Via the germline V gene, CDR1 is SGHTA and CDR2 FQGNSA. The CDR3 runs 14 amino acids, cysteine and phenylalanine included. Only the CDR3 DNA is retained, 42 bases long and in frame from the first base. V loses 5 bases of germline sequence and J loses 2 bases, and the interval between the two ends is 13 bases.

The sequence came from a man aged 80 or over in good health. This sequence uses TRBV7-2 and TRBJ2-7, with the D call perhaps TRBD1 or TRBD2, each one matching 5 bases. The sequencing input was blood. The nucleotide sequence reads TGTGCCAGCAGCGGAACGGGGCCTACCTACGAGCAGTACTTC. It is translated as CASSGTGPTYEQYF.